The clone carrying this T cell receptor beta chain was seen just once. The germline CDR1 and CDR2 sequences are SGHVS and FQNEAQ. The germline V and J ends were trimmed by 5 bases and 6 bases, with 14 bases remaining between them. The CDR3 spans 14 residues. 13 Jbeta primers and 60 Vbeta primers were used for the PCR. Produced via immunoSEQ multiplex PCR; TCRdb's table is partial and in-frame only. The top ten clones hold around 4% of a sample with roughly 140,000 clones, 70% to 85% of them seen once. This sample was taken from a study of cytomegalovirus exposure and HLA in healthy donors. The TCR comes from a middle-aged man in good health and CMV-seropositive. What was sequenced was PBMCs. This chain uses TRBV7-8 with TRBJ1-5; D is ambiguous. CDR3 coding DNA: TGTGCCAGCAGCGCAACCGGGATTGGTCAGCCCCAGCATTTT. As protein: CASSATGIGQPQHF. Variable domain in full (rest from reference TRBV7-8 and TRBJ1-5): GAGVSQSPRYKVAKRGQDVALRCDPISGHVSLFWYQQALGQGPEFLTYFQNEAQLDKSGLPSDRFFAERPEGSVSTLKIQRTQQEDSAVYLCASSATGIGQPQHFGDGTRLSIL.